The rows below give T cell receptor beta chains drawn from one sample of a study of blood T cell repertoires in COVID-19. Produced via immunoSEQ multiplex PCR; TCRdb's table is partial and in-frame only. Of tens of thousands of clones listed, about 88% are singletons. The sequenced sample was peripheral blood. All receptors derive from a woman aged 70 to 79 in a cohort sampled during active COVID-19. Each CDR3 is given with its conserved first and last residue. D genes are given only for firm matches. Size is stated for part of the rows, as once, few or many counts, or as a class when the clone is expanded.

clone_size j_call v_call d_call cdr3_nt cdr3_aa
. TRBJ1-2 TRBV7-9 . TGTGCCAGCAGCTGGGACAAGCATGGCTACACCTTC CASSWDKHGYTF
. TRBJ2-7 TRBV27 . TGTGCCAGCAGTTTAAGGGGAAACTACGAGCAGTACTTC CASSLRGNYEQYF
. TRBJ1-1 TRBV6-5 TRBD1 TGTGCCAGCAGGGAGTACAGGGGGCAGAACACTGAAGCTTTCTTT CASREYRGQNTEAFF
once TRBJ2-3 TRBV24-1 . TGTGCCACCAGTGATTTGGCCGACAGACCCACAGATACGCAGTATTTT CATSDLADRPTDTQYF
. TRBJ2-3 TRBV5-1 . TGCGCCAGCAGCTTGAACGGTTTCGCAGATACGCAGTATTTT CASSLNGFADTQYF
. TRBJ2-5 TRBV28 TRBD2 TGTGCCAGCAGTCGGGTAGCGGGAGGGGCGGAGACCCAGTACTTC CASSRVAGGAETQYF
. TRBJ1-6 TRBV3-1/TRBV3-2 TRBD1 TGTGCCAGCAGCCAACCCGGGACAGCAGTTAATTCACCCCTCCACTTT CASSQPGTAVNSPLHF
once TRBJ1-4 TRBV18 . TGTGCCAGCTCACCGGGCACAATTTCAACTAATGAAAAACTGTTTTTT CASSPGTISTNEKLFF
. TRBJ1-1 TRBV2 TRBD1 TGTGCCAATCAGACAGGGGAGGCCACTGAAGCTTTCTTT CANQTGEATEAFF
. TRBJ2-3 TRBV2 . TGTGCCAGCAGTGCACAGGGTATCACAGATACGCAGTATTTT CASSAQGITDTQYF
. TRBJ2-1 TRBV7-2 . TGTGCCAGCAGCTTGGGGGTAGCGGAGAATGAGCAGTTCTTC CASSLGVAENEQFF
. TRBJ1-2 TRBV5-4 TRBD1 TGTGCCAGCAGCTTACAGGGGCGGGGTGGCTACACCTTC CASSLQGRGGYTF
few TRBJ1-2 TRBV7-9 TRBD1 TGTGCCAGCAGCTTAGCGCTGGACAGGGCCACCTATGGCTACACCTTC CASSLALDRATYGYTF
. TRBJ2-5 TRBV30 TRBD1 TGTGCCTGGAGTGTACCAGGGGGAGAGACCCAGTACTTC CAWSVPGGETQYF
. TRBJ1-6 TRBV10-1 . TGCGCCAGCAGTGAGTCCGGGAATTCACCCCTCCACTTT CASSESGNSPLHF
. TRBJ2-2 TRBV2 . TGTGCCAGCAGGACTCAACAGGGTCTCGGGGAGCTGTTTTTT CASRTQQGLGELFF
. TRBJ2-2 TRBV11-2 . TGTGCCAGCAGTTACCTACCTTCAGACTCGACCGGGGAGCTGTTTTTT CASSYLPSDSTGELFF
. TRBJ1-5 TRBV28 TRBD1 TGTGCCAGCAGTTCCGGACAGGGAAATCAGCCCCAGCATTTT CASSSGQGNQPQHF
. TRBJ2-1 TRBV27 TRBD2 TGTGCCAGCAGTCACAGCGGGAGGGCCTCCCATGAGCAGTTCTTC CASSHSGRASHEQFF
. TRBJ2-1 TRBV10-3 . TGTGCCATCAGTGAGTCCGGGTGGCTACAGTTCTTC CAISESGWLQFF
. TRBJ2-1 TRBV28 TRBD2 TGTGCCAGCAGCTTCACTAGCGGGAGAGGTTCCTACAATGAGCAGTTCTTC CASSFTSGRGSYNEQFF
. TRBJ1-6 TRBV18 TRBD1 TGTGCCAGCTCACCTGACAGGGGGAATTCACCCCTCCACTTT CASSPDRGNSPLHF
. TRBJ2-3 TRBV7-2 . TGTGCCAGCAGCTTATACACAGATACGCAGTATTTT CASSLYTDTQYF
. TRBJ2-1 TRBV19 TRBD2 TGTGCCAGTAGTATCCTAGGGACTAGCGGGGTAAATGAGCAGTTCTTC CASSILGTSGVNEQFF
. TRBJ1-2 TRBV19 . TGTGCCAGTAGGCGACGGGGGACGGATTATGTAGGCTACACCTTC CASRRRGTDYVGYTF
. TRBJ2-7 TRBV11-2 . TGTACCAGCAGCAAAGCCGGGAGAGGCACCTACGAGCAGTACTTC CTSSKAGRGTYEQYF
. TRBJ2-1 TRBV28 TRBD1 TGTGCCAGCAGTCCAAATCCGGGACAGCGCTCCTACAATGAGCAGTTCTTC CASSPNPGQRSYNEQFF
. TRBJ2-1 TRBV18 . TGTGCCAGCTCACCGCGGGACGGTAACAATGAGCAGTTCTTC CASSPRDGNNEQFF
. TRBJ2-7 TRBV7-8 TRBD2 TGTGCCAGCAGCTTAAGGGGACTAGCGGGGGCCTACGAGCAGTACTTC CASSLRGLAGAYEQYF
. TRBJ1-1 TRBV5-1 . TGCGCCAGCAGCTTGGATATCGGCGCCGCGAGGACTGAAGCTTTCTTT CASSLDIGAARTEAFF
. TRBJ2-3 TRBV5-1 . TGCGCCAGCAGACTTAGCGGCGCCCTCACAGATACGCAGTATTTT CASRLSGALTDTQYF
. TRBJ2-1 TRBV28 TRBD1 TGTGCCAGCAGCCCCACCGGGACAGGGGGGACTGAGCAGTTCTTC CASSPTGTGGTEQFF
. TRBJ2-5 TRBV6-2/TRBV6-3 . TGTGCCAGCAGTCCCGGGGGAACCCCCCAAGAGACCCAGTACTTC CASSPGGTPQETQYF
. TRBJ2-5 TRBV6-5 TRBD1 TGTGCCAGCAGCGCTCCGGGACAGGGGCAAGATACCCAGTACTTC CASSAPGQGQDTQYF
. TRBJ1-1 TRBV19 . TGTGCCAGTAGTATAAAGGCACAGGGATCGGCTTTCTTT CASSIKAQGSAFF
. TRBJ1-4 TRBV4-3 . TGCGCCAGCAGCCAAAACGCAGCTAGAAATGAAAAACTGTTTTTT CASSQNAARNEKLFF
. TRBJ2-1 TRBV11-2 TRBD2 TGTGCCAGCAGCTTAGTGGCTAGCGGGAGGTTAGTAAATGAGCAGTTCTTC CASSLVASGRLVNEQFF
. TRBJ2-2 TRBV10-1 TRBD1 TGCGCCAGCAGTGGAGACAGGGCCGGGGAGCTGTTTTTT CASSGDRAGELFF
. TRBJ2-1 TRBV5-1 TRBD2 TGCGCCAGCAGCTTGGATGGTATAGCGGGAACCGATGAGCAGTTCTTC CASSLDGIAGTDEQFF
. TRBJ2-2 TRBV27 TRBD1 TGTGCCAGCAGTTTTCGGACCAGGGGGACCGGGGAGCTGTTTTTT CASSFRTRGTGELFF
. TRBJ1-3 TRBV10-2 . TGCGCCAGCAGTGTCGCCGGACTGGAAAACACCATATATTTT CASSVAGLENTIYF
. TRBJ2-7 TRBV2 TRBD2 TGTGCCAGCGGGGAGGGTTTCTACGAGCAGTACTTC CASGEGFYEQYF
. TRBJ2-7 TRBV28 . TGTGCCAGCAGCATCATGGGGGCTAGCTCCTACGAGCAGTACTTC CASSIMGASSYEQYF
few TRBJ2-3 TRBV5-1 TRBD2 TGCGCCAGCAGCTTGGTCGGACTAGCGGGAGGAGGGGATACGCAGTATTTT CASSLVGLAGGGDTQYF
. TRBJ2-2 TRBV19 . TGTGCCAGTAGTAAGAGGGACACCCCCACCGGGGAGCTGTTTTTT CASSKRDTPTGELFF
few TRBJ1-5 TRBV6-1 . TGTGCCAGCAGTGAAGTAACGGCTCTCCTCCGGGGCCAGCATTTT CASSEVTALLRGQHF
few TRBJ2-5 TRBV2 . TGTGCCAGCAATCTGCCCGGGCCGCGGGACCAAGAGACCCAGTACTTC CASNLPGPRDQETQYF